This TCR beta chain was identified in a study of blood T cell repertoires in COVID-19. Study background: Acute and convalescent COVID-19 specimens originated in the United States, Italy and Spain.

The repertoire was sequenced with immunoSEQ multiplex PCR; TCRdb's copy has only in-frame clones and lacks some. Of 260,000 or so clones in the sample, 85% were seen once. Participants were placed into cohorts based on the clinical history they reported. All recovered Cohort 3 donors got two negative PCRs, got clearance, or saw symptom resolution. The sequence was collected from a woman in her forties or fifties who had recovered from COVID-19. Sequenced input: PBMCs or T cells enriched from blood (not recorded which).

CDR3 in amino acids: CAISGLSGNTIYF. The CDR3 DNA reads as TGTGCCATCAGTGGTCTCTCTGGAAACACCATATATTTT. The chain combines TRBV10-3 with TRBJ1-3, with D hard to call. This CDR3 contains 13 residues. The germline CDR1 and CDR2 sequences are ENHRY and SYGVKD. Trimming pared 4 bases from V and 0 bases from J, leaving 4 bases between.